This T cell receptor (beta chain) was documented in a study of cytomegalovirus exposure and HLA in healthy donors. PCR used 60 Vbeta primers and 13 Jbeta primers. Profiling relied on immunoSEQ multiplex PCR, and the TCRdb table lists in-frame clones only, not all of them. The data hold 99,000 or so clones, with around 80% observed a single time. This sequence was found in a young man in good health and CMV-seronegative. The specimen sequenced was PBMCs.

The CDR3, as DNA: TGTGCCAGCAGTTCCCGCGGGGCCAGGCAGCCCCAGCATTTT. It yields the protein CASSSRGARQPQHF. This chain joins TRBV5-5 and TRBJ1-5, with D perhaps TRBD1 (5 bases). This CDR3 is 14 amino acids long. Germline CDR1 is SGHKS and CDR2 is YYEKEE (reference sequence). Trimming pared 5 bases from V and 7 bases from J, leaving 16 bases between.